This record looks at one TCR beta chain sequence and its context. The antigen is undetermined. The sample comes from a study of shared clonotypes between healthy human individuals. Assay execution took place at the deep level. Data came from immunoSEQ multiplex PCR; TCRdb stores just in-frame clones and leaves some out. The data contain 1.5 million to 2.5 million clones, about 95% of them singletons. Naive CD8 cells were CD45RO-negative, positively selected for CCR7, excluding terminally differentiated effector memory CD45RA+ cells. Whole-study results and caveats: The sampled material consisted only of blood, and tissue repertoires are likely to differ.

This CDR3 region has 15 residues. Germline V gene sequence: CDR1 SGHNT, CDR2 YYREEE (reference sequence). V lost 1 base and J lost 1; bases outside the gene matches: 5. Sequenced: naive CD8+ T cells sorted from blood. The J gene is TRBJ2-7, the V gene TRBV5-4, with 7 nucleotides matching TRBD1. The clonotype comes from a man younger than 35 in good health. CDR3 DNA: TGTGCCAGCAGCTTGACGGACAGGAAGTCCTACGAGCAGTACTTC. This gives the protein CASSLTDRKSYEQYF. The full variable domain, in which reference TRBV5-4 and TRBJ2-7 provide the parts outside the CDR3, is ETGVTQSPTHLIKTRGQQVTLRCSSQSGHNTVSWYQQALGQGPQFIFQYYREEENGRGNFPPRFSGLQFPNYSSELNVNALELDDSALYLCASSLTDRKSYEQYFGPGTRLTVT.